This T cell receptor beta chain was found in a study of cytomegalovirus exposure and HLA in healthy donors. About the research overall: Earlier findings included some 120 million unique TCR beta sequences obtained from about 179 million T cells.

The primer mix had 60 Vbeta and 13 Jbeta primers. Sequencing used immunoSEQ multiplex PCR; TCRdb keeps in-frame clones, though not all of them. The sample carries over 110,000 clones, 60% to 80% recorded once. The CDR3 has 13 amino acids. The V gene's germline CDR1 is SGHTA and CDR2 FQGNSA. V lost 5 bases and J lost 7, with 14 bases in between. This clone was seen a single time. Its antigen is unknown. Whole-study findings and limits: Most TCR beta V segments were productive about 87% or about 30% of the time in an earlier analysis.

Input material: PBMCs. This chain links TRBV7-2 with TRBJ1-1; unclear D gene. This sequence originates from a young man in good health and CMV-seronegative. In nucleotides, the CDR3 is TGTGCCAGCAGCGCCGATCGGCGGTTTGAAGCTTTCTTT. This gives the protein CASSADRRFEAFF. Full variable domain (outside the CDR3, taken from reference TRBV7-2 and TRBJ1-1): GAGVSQSPSNKVTEKGKDVELRCDPISGHTALYWYRQSLGQGLEFLIYFQGNSAPDKSGLPSDRFSAERTGGSVSTLTIQRTQQEDSAVYLCASSADRRFEAFFGQGTRLTVV.